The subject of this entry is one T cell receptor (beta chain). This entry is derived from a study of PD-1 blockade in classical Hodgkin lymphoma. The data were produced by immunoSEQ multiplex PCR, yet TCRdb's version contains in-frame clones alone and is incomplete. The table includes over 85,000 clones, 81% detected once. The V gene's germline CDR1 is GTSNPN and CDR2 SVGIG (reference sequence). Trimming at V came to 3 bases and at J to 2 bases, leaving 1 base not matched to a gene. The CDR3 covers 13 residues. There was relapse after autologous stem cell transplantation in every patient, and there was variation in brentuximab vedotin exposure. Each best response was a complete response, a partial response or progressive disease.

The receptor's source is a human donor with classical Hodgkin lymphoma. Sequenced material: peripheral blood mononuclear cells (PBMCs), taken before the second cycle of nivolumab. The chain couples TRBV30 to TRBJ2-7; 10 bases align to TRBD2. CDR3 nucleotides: TGTGCCTGGAGACTAGCGGGGCCCTACGAGCAGTACTTC. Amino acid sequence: CAWRLAGPYEQYF. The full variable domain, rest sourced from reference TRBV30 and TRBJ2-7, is SQTIHQWPATLVQPVGSPLSLECTVEGTSNPNLYWYRQAAGRGLQLLFYSVGIGQISSEVPQNLSASRPQDRQFILSSKKLLLSDSGFYLCAWRLAGPYEQYFGPGTRLTVT.